The present T cell receptor beta chain was sequenced within a study of blood T cells in healthy people across ages. Combining a sample-barcoded 5' primer with a J-beta primer mix, a second PCR ran for about 7 to 11 cycles. The study obtained at least 3 million CDR3-containing paired-end reads from every sample. TCRdb reanalysed the 5' RACE reads using MiXCR and keeps one entry per CDR3 protein. The data contain around 800,000 distinct CDR3 sequences, roughly 24% of them seen just once; the ten biggest clones take up about 3%. Only a few counts were recorded for this clonotype. V was clipped by 6 bases and J by 0 bases; unmatched bases: 5. The CDR3 loop spans 15 amino acids. These sequences were also reported in another study, on T cells of mothers and their children. That study adds: Sample barcodes and 2-4 random nucleotides came from the second PCR's M1S primer.

What was sequenced was blood. The sequence derives from a boy between 10 and 17 years old in good health. The rearrangement uses TRBV12-3 or TRBV12-4 and TRBJ1-3, with TRBD1 matching 7 bases. CDR3 coding DNA: TGTGCCAGCAGCGAGACAGGGATCTCTGGAAACACCATATATTTT. It yields the protein CASSETGISGNTIYF.